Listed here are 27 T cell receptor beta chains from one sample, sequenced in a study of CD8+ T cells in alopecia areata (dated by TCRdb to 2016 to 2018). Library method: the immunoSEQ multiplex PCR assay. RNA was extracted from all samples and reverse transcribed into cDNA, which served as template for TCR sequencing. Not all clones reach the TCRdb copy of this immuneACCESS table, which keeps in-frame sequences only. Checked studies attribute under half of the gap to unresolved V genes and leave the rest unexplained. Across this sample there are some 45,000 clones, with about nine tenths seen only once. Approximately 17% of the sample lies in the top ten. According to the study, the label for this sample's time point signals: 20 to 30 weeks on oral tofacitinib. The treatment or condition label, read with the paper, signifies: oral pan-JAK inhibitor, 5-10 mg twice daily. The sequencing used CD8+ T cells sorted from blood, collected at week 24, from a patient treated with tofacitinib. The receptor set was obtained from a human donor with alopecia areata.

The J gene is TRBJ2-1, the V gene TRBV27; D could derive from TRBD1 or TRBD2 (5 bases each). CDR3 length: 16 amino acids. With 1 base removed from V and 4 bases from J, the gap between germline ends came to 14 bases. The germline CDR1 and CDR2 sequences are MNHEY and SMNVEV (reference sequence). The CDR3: CASSLYLGTAYNEQFF. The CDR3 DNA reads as TGTGCCAGCAGTTTATATCTGGGGACCGCTTACAATGAGCAGTTCTTC.

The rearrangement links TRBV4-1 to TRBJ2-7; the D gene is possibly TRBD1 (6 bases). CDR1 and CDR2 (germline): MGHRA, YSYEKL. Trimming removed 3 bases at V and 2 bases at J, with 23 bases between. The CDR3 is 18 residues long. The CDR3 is CASSQTGQVSGGTYEQYF. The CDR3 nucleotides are TGCGCCAGCAGCCAGACGGGACAAGTGTCTGGGGGTACCTACGAGCAGTACTTC.

In DNA form, the CDR3 reads TGTGCCATCTCGACTCCGGGGCGCTTCTACGAGCAGTACTTC. Translated: CAISTPGRFYEQYF. The chain joins TRBV6-1 to TRBJ2-7; D tentatively fits TRBD1 or TRBD2 (5 bases each). CDR1 is MNHNS, CDR2 SASEGT, per germline. V was pared by 10 bases and J by 3 bases, with 19 bases between. There are 14 residues in the CDR3.

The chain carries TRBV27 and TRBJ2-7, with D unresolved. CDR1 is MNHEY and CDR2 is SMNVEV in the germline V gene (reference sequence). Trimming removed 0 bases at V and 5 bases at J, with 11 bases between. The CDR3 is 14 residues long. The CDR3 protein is CASSLSIETHEQYF. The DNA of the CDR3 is TGTGCCAGCAGTTTATCGATCGAAACACACGAGCAGTACTTC.

In DNA, the CDR3 is TGTGCCAGCAGCTTAGATCTACTAGCAGGTTACGAGCAGTACTTC. Translating it yields CASSLDLLAGYEQYF. The J gene is TRBJ2-7, the V gene TRBV7-2; perhaps TRBD2 as D (6 bases). Germline assignment: CDR1 SGHTA and CDR2 FQGNSA. CDR3 size: 15 residues. V was cut by 1 base and J by 4 bases, with 14 bases left in between.

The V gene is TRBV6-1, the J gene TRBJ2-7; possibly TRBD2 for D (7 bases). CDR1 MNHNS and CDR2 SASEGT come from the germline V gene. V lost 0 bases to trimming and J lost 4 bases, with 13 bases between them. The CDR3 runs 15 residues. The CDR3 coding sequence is TGTGCCAGCAGTGAAGCAAAGGGAGGGGGTTACGAGCAGTACTTC. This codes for CASSEAKGGGYEQYF.

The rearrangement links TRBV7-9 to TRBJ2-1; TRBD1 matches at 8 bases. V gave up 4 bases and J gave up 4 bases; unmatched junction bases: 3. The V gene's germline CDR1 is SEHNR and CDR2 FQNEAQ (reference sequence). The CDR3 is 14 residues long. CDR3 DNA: TGTGCCAGCAGCTGGGGGACAGGATACAATGAGCAGTTCTTC. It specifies CASSWGTGYNEQFF. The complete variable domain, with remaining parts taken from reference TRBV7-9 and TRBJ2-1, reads DTGVSQNPRHKITKRGQNVTFRCDPISEHNRLYWYRQTLGQGPEFLTYFQNEAQLEKSRLLSDRFSAERPKGSFSTLEIQRTEQGDSAMYLCASSWGTGYNEQFFGPGTRLTVL.

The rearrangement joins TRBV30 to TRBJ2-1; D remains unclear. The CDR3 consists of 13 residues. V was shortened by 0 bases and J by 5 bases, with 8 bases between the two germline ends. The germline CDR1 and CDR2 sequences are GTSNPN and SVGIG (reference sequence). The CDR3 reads CAWSVASDNEQFF. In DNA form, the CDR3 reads TGTGCCTGGAGTGTAGCCTCTGACAATGAGCAGTTCTTC.

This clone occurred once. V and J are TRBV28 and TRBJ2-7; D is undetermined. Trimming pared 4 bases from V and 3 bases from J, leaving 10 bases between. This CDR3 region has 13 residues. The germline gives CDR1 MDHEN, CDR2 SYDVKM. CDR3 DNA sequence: TGTGCCAGCAGTTCCCCGTCCGTCTACGAGCAGTACTTC. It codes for CASSSPSVYEQYF.

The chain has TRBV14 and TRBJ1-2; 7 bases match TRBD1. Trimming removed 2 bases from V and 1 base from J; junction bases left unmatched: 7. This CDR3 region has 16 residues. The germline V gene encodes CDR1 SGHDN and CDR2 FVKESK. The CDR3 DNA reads TGTGCCAGCAGCCAATCGGGGACAGATTTTAACTATGGCTACACCTTC. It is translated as CASSQSGTDFNYGYTF.

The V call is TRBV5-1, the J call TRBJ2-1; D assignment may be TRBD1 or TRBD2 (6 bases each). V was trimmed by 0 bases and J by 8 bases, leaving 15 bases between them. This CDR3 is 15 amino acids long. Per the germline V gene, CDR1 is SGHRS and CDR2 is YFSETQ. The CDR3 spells CASSLGVSGADEQFF. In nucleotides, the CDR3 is TGCGCCAGCAGCTTGGGGGTGTCGGGGGCGGATGAGCAGTTCTTC.

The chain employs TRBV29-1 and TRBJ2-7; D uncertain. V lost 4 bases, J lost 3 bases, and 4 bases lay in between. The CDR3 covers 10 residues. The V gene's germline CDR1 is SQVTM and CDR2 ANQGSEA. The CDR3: CSVVVYEQYF. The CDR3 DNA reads TGCAGCGTTGTCGTCTACGAGCAGTACTTC.

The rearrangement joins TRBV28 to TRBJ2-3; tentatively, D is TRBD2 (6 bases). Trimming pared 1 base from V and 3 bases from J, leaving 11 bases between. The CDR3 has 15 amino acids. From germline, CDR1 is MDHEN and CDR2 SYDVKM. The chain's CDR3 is CASSLLVGGTDTQYF. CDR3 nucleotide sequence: TGTGCCAGCAGTTTATTAGTTGGGGGGACAGATACGCAGTATTTT.

CDR3 nucleotide sequence: TGTGCCAGCGGCCCAACTAGCGGGGGTGTGGAGACCCAGTACTTC. Its protein product is CASGPTSGGVETQYF. The chain is built from TRBV5-4 and TRBJ2-5; 11 bases map to TRBD2. J was trimmed by 5 bases and V by 7 bases; bases with no gene match: 10. Germline CDR1 is SGHNT and CDR2 is YYREEE (reference sequence). The CDR3 consists of 15 residues.

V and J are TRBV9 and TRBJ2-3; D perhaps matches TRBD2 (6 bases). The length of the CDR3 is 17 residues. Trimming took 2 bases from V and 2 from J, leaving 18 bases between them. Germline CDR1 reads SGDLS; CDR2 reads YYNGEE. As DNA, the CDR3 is TGTGCCAGCAGCGTCTTCGGGGGTCCAGACTACACAGATACGCAGTATTTT. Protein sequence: CASSVFGGPDYTDTQYF.

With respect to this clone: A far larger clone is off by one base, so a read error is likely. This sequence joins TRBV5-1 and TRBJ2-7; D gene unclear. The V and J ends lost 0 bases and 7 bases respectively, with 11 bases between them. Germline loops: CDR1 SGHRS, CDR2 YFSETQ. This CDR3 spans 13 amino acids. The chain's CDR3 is CASSLGTNNEQYF. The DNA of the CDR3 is TGCGCCAGCAGCTTGGGAACCAACAATGAGCAGTACTTC.

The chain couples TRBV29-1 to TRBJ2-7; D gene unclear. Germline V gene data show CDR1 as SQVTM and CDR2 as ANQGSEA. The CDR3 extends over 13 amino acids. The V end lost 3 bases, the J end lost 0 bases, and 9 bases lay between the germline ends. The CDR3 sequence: CSVDSLSSYEQYF. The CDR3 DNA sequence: TGCAGCGTTGATTCCCTCAGCTCCTACGAGCAGTACTTC.

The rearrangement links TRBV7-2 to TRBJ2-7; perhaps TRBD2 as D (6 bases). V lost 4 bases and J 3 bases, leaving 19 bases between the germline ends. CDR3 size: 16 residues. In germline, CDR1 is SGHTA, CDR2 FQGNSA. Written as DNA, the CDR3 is TGTGCCAGCAGCTGGGGACTTTCCATAGCCAACTACGAGCAGTACTTC. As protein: CASSWGLSIANYEQYF.

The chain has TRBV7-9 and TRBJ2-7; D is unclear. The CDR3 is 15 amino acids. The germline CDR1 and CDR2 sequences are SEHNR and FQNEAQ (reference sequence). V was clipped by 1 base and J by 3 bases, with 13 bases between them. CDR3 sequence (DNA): TGTGCCAGCAGCTTAGTCTCCGGGCCTTACTACGAGCAGTACTTC. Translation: CASSLVSGPYYEQYF.

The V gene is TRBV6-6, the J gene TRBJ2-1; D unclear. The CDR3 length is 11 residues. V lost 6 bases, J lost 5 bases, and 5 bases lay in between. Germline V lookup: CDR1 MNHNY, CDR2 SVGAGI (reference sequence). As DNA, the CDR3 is TGTGCCAGCAGGATTGACAATGAGCAGTTCTTC. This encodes CASRIDNEQFF.

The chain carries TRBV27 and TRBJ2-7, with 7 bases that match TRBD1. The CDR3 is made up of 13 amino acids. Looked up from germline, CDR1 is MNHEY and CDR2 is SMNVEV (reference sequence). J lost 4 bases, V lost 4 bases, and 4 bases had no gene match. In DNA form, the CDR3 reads TGTGCCAGCAGTTACGAACAGGGGTACGAGCAGTACTTC. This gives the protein CASSYEQGYEQYF.

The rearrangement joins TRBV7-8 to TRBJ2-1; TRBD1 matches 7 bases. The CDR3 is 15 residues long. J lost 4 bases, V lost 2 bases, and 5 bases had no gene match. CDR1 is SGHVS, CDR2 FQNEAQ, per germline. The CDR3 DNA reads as TGTGCCAGCAGCTTACTGGGACAGTCATACAATGAGCAGTTCTTC. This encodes CASSLLGQSYNEQFF.

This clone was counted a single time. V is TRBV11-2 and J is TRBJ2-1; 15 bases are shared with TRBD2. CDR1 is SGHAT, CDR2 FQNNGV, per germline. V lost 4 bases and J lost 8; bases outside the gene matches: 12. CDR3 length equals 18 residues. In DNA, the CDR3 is TGTGCCAGCAGCTCAGGTGGACTAGCGGGGGGGCCTTATGATGAGCAGTTCTTC. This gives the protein CASSSGGLAGGPYDEQFF.

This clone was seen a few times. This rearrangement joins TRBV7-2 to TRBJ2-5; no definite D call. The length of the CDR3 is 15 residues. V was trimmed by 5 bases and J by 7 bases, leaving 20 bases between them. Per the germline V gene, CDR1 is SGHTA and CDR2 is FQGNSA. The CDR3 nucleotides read TGTGCCAGCAGCGAAGGCAACGGACCGAGTGGGACCCAGTACTTC. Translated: CASSEGNGPSGTQYF.

The CDR3 loop is CASSPVSIAGGYNEQFF. The CDR3 region has the DNA TGTGCCAGCAGCCCGGTCAGTATAGCGGGGGGCTACAATGAGCAGTTCTTC. The rearrangement joins TRBV5-4 to TRBJ2-1, with 10 bases fitting TRBD2. Looked up from germline, CDR1 is SGHNT and CDR2 is YYREEE (reference sequence). J was trimmed by 3 bases and V by 4 bases; bases with no gene match: 10. The length of the CDR3 is 17 residues.

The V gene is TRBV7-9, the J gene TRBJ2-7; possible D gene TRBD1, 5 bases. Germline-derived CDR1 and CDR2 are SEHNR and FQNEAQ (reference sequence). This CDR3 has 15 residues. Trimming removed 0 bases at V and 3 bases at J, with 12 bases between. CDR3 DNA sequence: TGTGCCAGCAGCTTAGCGTTGGGGCAGCTCTACGAGCAGTACTTC. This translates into CASSLALGQLYEQYF.

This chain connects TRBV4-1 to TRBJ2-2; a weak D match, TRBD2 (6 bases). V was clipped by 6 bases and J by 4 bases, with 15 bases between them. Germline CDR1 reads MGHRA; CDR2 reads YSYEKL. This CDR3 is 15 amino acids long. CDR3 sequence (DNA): TGCGCCAGCAGATACCGGGACGGGGGCACCGGGGAGCTGTTTTTT. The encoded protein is CASRYRDGGTGELFF.